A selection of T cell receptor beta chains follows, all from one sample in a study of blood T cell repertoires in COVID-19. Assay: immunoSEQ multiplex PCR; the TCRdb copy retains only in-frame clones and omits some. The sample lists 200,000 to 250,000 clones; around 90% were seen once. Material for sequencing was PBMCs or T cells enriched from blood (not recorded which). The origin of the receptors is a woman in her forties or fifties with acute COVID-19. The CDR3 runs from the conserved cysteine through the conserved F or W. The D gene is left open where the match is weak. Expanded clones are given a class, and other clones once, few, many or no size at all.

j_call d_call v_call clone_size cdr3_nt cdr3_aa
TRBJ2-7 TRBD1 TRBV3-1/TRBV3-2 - TGTGCCAGCAGCCCAACCGGGACAGGAGGTCTACGGTGGGAGCAGTACTTC CASSPTGTGGLRWEQYF
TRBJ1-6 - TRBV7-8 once TGTGCCAGCAGCTACGGGGGGATCAGCTCCTATAATTCACCCCTCCACTTT CASSYGGISSYNSPLHF
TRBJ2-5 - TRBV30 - TGTGCCTGGAGCGGTTCACGGAGGCTAGCTCGGTACTACTACCAAGAGACCCAGTACTTC CAWSGSRRLARYYYQETQYF
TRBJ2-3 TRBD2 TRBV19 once TGTGCCATCCCCAAAGGCGGGAGGGCCTGCACAGATACGCAGTATTTT CAIPKGGRACTDTQYF
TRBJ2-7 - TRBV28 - TGTGCCAGCAGTTATATGGCCGAGCAGTACTTC CASSYMAEQYF
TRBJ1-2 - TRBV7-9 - TGTGCCAGCAGCTTGCCCGGGGGGGGTGGCTACACCTTC CASSLPGGGGYTF
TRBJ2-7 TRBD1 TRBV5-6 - TGTGCCAGCAGCAGGGGACAGACCTTTTCCTACGAGCAGTACTTC CASSRGQTFSYEQYF
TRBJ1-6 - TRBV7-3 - TGTGCCAGCAGCTTAGTGGCAGACTATAATTCACCCCTCCACTTT CASSLVADYNSPLHF
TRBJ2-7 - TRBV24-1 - TGTGCCACCAGTGACAACCCGGCGAAGGGGCCCTACGAGCAGTACTTC CATSDNPAKGPYEQYF
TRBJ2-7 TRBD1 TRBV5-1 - TGCGCCAGCAGCTTCGGACAGGCATACGAGCAGTACTTC CASSFGQAYEQYF
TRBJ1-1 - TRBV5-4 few TGTGCCAGCAGCTTGACGGGGGCTGAAGCTTTCTTT CASSLTGAEAFF
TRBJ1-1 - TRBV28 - TGTGCCAGCAGTTTAGGCCCTGAAGCTTTCTTT CASSLGPEAFF
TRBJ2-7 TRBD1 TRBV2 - TGTGCCAGCAGCCTAAGACAGGGGATAGGGTACGAGCAGTACTTC CASSLRQGIGYEQYF
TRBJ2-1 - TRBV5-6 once TGTGCCAGCAGCTTACAGATGAGCTCCTACAATGAGCAGTTCTTC CASSLQMSSYNEQFF
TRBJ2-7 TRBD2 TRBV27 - TGTGCCAGCAGTATACCGGGGCGGGAGAAGCAGTACTTC CASSIPGREKQYF
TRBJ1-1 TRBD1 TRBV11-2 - TGTGCCAGCAGCCCCTCGTTAGGGGGCTACACTGAAGCTTTCTTT CASSPSLGGYTEAFF
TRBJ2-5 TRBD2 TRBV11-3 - TGTGCCAGCAGCTTGCGCGGCTCTAGCGGACAAGAGACCCAGTACTTC CASSLRGSSGQETQYF
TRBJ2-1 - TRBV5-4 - TGTGCCAGCAGCTTGAGTTCTAGCTCCTACAATGAGCAGTTCTTC CASSLSSSSYNEQFF
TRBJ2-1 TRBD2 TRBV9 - TGTGCCAGCAGCGTTCGCATAGCGGGAGGGTCCTACAATGAGCAGTTCTTC CASSVRIAGGSYNEQFF
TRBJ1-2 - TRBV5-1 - TGCGCCAGCAGCAGGACCCCCGGGGGGCAAGGCTACACCTTC CASSRTPGGQGYTF
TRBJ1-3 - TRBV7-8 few TGTGCCAGCAGCTTAGTTCCAGGGGAAGGAAACACCATATATTTT CASSLVPGEGNTIYF
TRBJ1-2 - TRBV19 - TGTGCCAGTAGTTCGTCTGGCTACACCTTC CASSSSGYTF
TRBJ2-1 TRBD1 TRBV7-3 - TGTGCCAGCAGCTTAGCGGGGACAGGGGACGTTTTCTTC CASSLAGTGDVFF
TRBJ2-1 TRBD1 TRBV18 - TGTGCCAGCTCACCTGGGGACAGGGGACTGTACAATGAGCAGTTCTTC CASSPGDRGLYNEQFF
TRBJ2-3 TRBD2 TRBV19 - TGTGCCAGTAGTATCGGCGGGGGGAGCACAGATACGCAGTATTTT CASSIGGGSTDTQYF
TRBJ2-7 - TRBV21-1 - TGTGCCAGCAGCAGGGCGACCATCGGAAGGGGGCGCTGGCCCCAATACGAGCAGTACTTC CASSRATIGRGRWPQYEQYF
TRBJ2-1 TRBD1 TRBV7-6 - TGTGCCAGCAGCTTGGGACAGGGGTCGGGAAATGAGCAGTTCTTC CASSLGQGSGNEQFF
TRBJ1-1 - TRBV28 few TGTGCCAGCAGGGGCAGATACACTGAAGCTTTCTTT CASRGRYTEAFF
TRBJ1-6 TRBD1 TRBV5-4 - TGTGCCAGCAGCGATGGACAGGGGGCTCGTTCACCCCTCCACTTT CASSDGQGARSPLHF
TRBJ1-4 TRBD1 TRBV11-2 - TGTGCCAGCAGCGCCTCCGGGACAGGACGTGAAAAACTGTTTTTT CASSASGTGREKLFF
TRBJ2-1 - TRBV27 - TGTGCCAGCAGTTTCGACCGACTAGGGACCTACAATGAGCAGTTCTTC CASSFDRLGTYNEQFF
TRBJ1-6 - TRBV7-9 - TGTGCCAGCAGCCCGTACGTGACACCCAATAATTCACCCCTCCACTTT CASSPYVTPNNSPLHF
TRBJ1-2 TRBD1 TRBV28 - TGTGCCAGCAGTCCAAACTCCGGGACAGGGAACCGCTACACCTTC CASSPNSGTGNRYTF
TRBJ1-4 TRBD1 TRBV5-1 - TGCGCCAGCAGCTTGGGGAACAGGGGTTCTAATGAAAAACTGTTTTTT CASSLGNRGSNEKLFF
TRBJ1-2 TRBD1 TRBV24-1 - TGTGCCACCAGTGATTCGGACAGGTACTATGGCTACACCTTC CATSDSDRYYGYTF
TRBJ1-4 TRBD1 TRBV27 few TGTGCCAGCAGACAGGGGACGTTTGTGGAAAAACTGTTTTTT CASRQGTFVEKLFF
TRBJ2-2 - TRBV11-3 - TGTGCCAGCAGCTTACAGCCTAGCACGGCCGGGGAGCTGTTTTTT CASSLQPSTAGELFF
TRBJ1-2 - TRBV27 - TGTGCCAGCAGTTTATCAGGCAGGGGTTATGGCTACACCTTC CASSLSGRGYGYTF
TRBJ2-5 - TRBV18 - TGTGCCAGCTCACCCCAGGTCGAAGAGACCCAGTACTTC CASSPQVEETQYF
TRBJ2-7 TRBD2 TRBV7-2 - TGTGCCAGCAGCTTAATGACTAGCGTCTCCTACGAGCAGTACTTC CASSLMTSVSYEQYF
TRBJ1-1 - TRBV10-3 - TGTGCCACCGGGGGGGTGAACACTGAAGCTTTCTTT CATGGVNTEAFF
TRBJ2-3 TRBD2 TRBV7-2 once TGTGCCAGCAGCTTACGGGGACTAGCAGATACGCAGTATTTT CASSLRGLADTQYF
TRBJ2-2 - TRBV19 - TGTGCCAGTAGTCAAGCACCGTTGGAGCTGTTTTTT CASSQAPLELFF
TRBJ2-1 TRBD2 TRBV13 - TGTGCCAGCAGCTTAGTGCTCGTTGGGACTAGCGGGATTCGGGAGCAGTTCTTC CASSLVLVGTSGIREQFF
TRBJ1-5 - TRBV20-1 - TGCAGTGCTAGTGGGGCGGGGGATTTAGGCAATCAGCCCCAGCATTTT CSASGAGDLGNQPQHF
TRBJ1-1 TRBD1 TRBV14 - TGTGCCAGCAGCCAGGACCCGGGACAGGGGCGCCGAACCTTT CASSQDPGQGRRTF
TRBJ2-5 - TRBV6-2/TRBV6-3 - TGTGCCAGCAGTTACTCGATGTCTTGGCAGACCCAGTACTTC CASSYSMSWQTQYF
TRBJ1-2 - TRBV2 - TGTGCCAGCAGTCTGCAGGGTGATGGCTACACCTTC CASSLQGDGYTF
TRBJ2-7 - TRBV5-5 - TGTGCCAGCAGCTTGTCCCGACAGTGGGTGTCCTACGAGCAGTACTTC CASSLSRQWVSYEQYF